These 6 T cell receptor beta chains came from one sample sequenced in a study of blood T cell repertoires in COVID-19 (dated by TCRdb to the early 2020s). Receptor amplification or capture employed the immunoSEQ multiplex PCR assay. As stored in TCRdb, this immuneACCESS dataset retains in-frame rearrangements with V and J assigned. A fraction of the clones does not appear; measured against another copy, unresolved V genes explain less than half of the discrepancy, and the remainder lacks a known reason. Recorded for this sample are 250,000 or so clones; 80% to 90% of them occurred a single time. Under 2.5% of the sample is taken by the ten largest. Material for sequencing was PBMCs or T cells enriched from blood (not recorded which). These receptors originate from a woman between 45 and 60 years old who had recovered from COVID-19.

This chain uses TRBV5-1 with TRBJ2-7, with a weak D call TRBD1 (6 bases). CDR1 is SGHRS and CDR2 is YFSETQ in the germline V gene. V was pared by 0 bases and J by 2 bases, with 12 bases between. CDR3 length: 15 amino acids. This chain's CDR3 is CASSLASGATYEQYF. CDR3 DNA sequence: TGCGCCAGCAGCTTGGCCTCAGGGGCGACCTACGAGCAGTACTTC.

The J gene is TRBJ2-5, the V gene TRBV28; 8 bases line up with TRBD2. Germline CDR1 and CDR2: MDHEN and SYDVKM. With 3 bases clipped from V and 5 bases from J, the junction kept 17 bases outside the gene matches. The CDR3 contains 18 residues. The CDR3: CASSFVRGGRLLGETQYF. The CDR3 DNA follows: TGTGCCAGCAGTTTCGTTCGTGGCGGGAGGCTCTTGGGTGAGACCCAGTACTTC.

This clone has a single count. V gene TRBV2 combines with J gene TRBJ1-1; the match to TRBD1 covers 7 bases. Per germline, CDR1 SNHLY and CDR2 FYNNEI. The V segment lost 6 bases and the J segment 4 bases; nucleotides outside the gene matches: 8. The CDR3 contains 14 residues. The CDR3 loop reads CASRLRQGGTEAFF. The CDR3 nucleotides are TGTGCCAGCAGGTTAAGACAGGGAGGCACTGAAGCTTTCTTT.

This clone was observed a few times. The chain employs TRBV19 and TRBJ1-4, with 8 bases matching TRBD1. This CDR3 contains 15 residues. V shed 0 bases, J shed 10 bases, and the junction held 7 bases outside the gene matches. Germline CDR1 LNHDA, CDR2 SQIVND (reference sequence). CDR3 sequence reads: CASSIESTGVAKLFF. In nucleotides, the CDR3 is TGTGCCAGTAGTATAGAGTCGACAGGGGTCGCAAAACTGTTTTTT. Using reference TRBV19 and TRBJ1-4 for the parts outside the CDR3, the full variable domain is DGGITQSPKYLFRKEGQNVTLSCEQNLNHDAMYWYRQDPGQGLRLIYYSQIVNDFQKGDIAEGYSVSREKKESFPLTVTSAQKNPTAFYLCASSIESTGVAKLFFGSGTQLSVL.

The V gene is TRBV2, the J gene TRBJ2-4; 11 bases are shared with TRBD2. The CDR3 is made up of 16 amino acids. V lost 6 bases and J lost 8; bases outside the gene matches: 12. CDR1 SNHLY and CDR2 FYNNEI come from the germline V gene. This chain's CDR3 is CASSQGSGRAIDIQYF. In nucleotides, the CDR3 is TGTGCCAGCAGCCAGGGTAGCGGGAGGGCTATCGACATTCAGTACTTC.

The rearrangement joins TRBV6-2 or TRBV6-3 to TRBJ1-5; 9 bases line up with TRBD1. The germline V gene has CDR1 MNHEY and CDR2 SVGEGT. After removal of 6 bases from V and 7 bases from J, the junction contained 7 bases not matched to a gene. There are 14 residues in the CDR3. Here the CDR3 reads CASSLNRGRQPQHF. CDR3 DNA sequence: TGTGCCAGCAGCCTGAACAGGGGGCGGCAGCCCCAGCATTTT.